Below are 30 T cell receptor beta chains sequenced from a single sample in a study of control samples from healthy donors and cancer patients. The protocol was immunoSEQ multiplex PCR, while the TCRdb copy is restricted to in-frame clones and leaves out a portion. The sample carries roughly 120,000 clones, approximately 93% recorded once. Sample: blood. Receptors were obtained from a man aged 25-45 years in good health.

About this clone itself: The identical CDR3 is also encoded by other nucleotide sequences in the sample. The gene calls are TRBV5-1 and TRBJ2-6; D is unclear. Germline V lookup: CDR1 SGHRS, CDR2 YFSETQ. V shed 1 base and J shed 0 bases, with 11 bases lying between them. The CDR3 contains 17 residues. The CDR3 is CASSLLGRTSGANVLTF. Here the CDR3 DNA reads TGCGCCAGCAGCTTGTTGGGTCGGACCTCTGGGGCCAACGTCCTGACTTTC.

J is TRBJ2-3 and V is TRBV28; D is unresolved. CDR1 and CDR2 from the germline V gene are MDHEN and SYDVKM. The CDR3 has 12 amino acids. V lost 6 bases, J lost 6 bases, and 10 bases lay in between. The CDR3 protein is CASSFPPDTQYF. The CDR3 DNA follows: TGTGCCAGCAGCTTCCCCCCGGATACGCAGTATTTT. Filled out from reference TRBV28 and TRBJ2-3, the complete variable domain reads DVKVTQSSRYLVKRTGEKVFLECVQDMDHENMFWYRQDPGLGLRLIYFSYDVKMKEKGDIPEGYSVSREKKERFSLILESASTNQTSMYLCASSFPPDTQYFGPGTRLTVL.

This chain connects TRBV27 to TRBJ2-7; D not certain. The V and J ends lost 4 bases and 5 bases respectively, with 9 bases between them. CDR1 is MNHEY, CDR2 SMNVEV, per germline (reference sequence). The CDR3 runs to 12 residues. The CDR3 DNA reads TGTGCCAGCAGTTCCCAGAACGACGAGCAGTACTTC. Amino acid sequence: CASSSQNDEQYF.

In its sample, this clone was seen once. This chain links TRBV5-1 with TRBJ2-1, with a possible D match to TRBD1 (5 bases). The germline V gene has CDR1 SGHRS and CDR2 YFSETQ. The CDR3 covers 12 residues. V was trimmed by 0 bases and J by 8 bases, leaving 6 bases between them. CDR3 DNA sequence: TGCGCCAGCAGCTTGGGGGGCCATGAGCAGTTCTTC. Translated, it gives CASSLGGHEQFF.

This clone was observed a single time. CDR3 loop: CASSEGGAAKYGYTF. CDR3 sequence (DNA): TGTGCCAGCAGTGAAGGGGGGGCCGCAAAATATGGCTACACCTTC. This sequence joins TRBV6-1 and TRBJ1-2; D perhaps matches TRBD1 (6 bases). V was cut by 1 base and J by 5 bases, with 14 bases left in between. Per the germline V gene, CDR1 is MNHNS and CDR2 is SASEGT. The CDR3 length is 15 residues.

The chain links TRBV11-2 to TRBJ2-1; 11 bases align to TRBD1. Germline CDR1 is SGHAT and CDR2 is FQNNGV. J lost 7 bases, V lost 3 bases, and 5 bases had no gene match. This CDR3 region has 15 residues. The CDR3 sequence is CASSFGTGGDNEQFF. DNA of the CDR3: TGTGCCAGCAGCTTTGGGACAGGGGGGGATAATGAGCAGTTCTTC.

This clone appeared once. V usage is TRBV5-4 and J usage is TRBJ1-1; D is perhaps TRBD1 (5 bases). The germline V gene has CDR1 SGHNT and CDR2 YYREEE (reference sequence). CDR3 length: 15 amino acids. The V end was cut by 4 bases, the J end by 4 bases, with 17 bases between. The CDR3 region is CASSQIETVSTEAFF. CDR3 coding DNA: TGTGCCAGCAGCCAAATAGAGACAGTGAGCACTGAAGCTTTCTTT. Using reference TRBV5-4 and TRBJ1-1 for the parts outside the CDR3, the full variable domain is ETGVTQSPTHLIKTRGQQVTLRCSSQSGHNTVSWYQQALGQGPQFIFQYYREEENGRGNFPPRFSGLQFPNYSSELNVNALELDDSALYLCASSQIETVSTEAFFGQGTRLTVV.

J is TRBJ2-4 and V is TRBV2, with 10 bases aligning to TRBD2. Losses at the gene ends were 3 bases for V and 6 bases for J; bases not matched to a gene: 5. The V gene's germline CDR1 is SNHLY and CDR2 FYNNEI. The CDR3 is 15 residues long. This CDR3 is CASSDVSSGGNIQYF. CDR3 nucleotide sequence: TGTGCCAGCAGTGATGTGTCTAGCGGGGGAAACATTCAGTACTTC.

The genes are TRBV6-1 and TRBJ2-5, with TRBD1 identical over 8 bases. The CDR3 is 14 residues long. Germline trimming cut 4 bases from V and 5 bases from J; bases unmatched to any gene: 6. Germline CDR1 and CDR2: MNHNS and SASEGT. The CDR3 DNA sequence: TGTGCCAGCAGTGTAGCAGGGGGCGGGGAGACCCAGTACTTC. It yields the protein CASSVAGGGETQYF.

V and J are TRBV18 and TRBJ1-1; 8 bases are a match to TRBD1. Trimming at V came to 0 bases and at J to 1 base, leaving 4 bases not matched to a gene. The length of the CDR3 is 16 residues. Germline assignment: CDR1 KGHSH and CDR2 LQKENI. The CDR3 DNA sequence: TGTGCCAGCTCACCACCGTCAGGACAGGGGAACACTGAAGCTTTCTTT. It codes for CASSPPSGQGNTEAFF.

This chain links TRBV28 with TRBJ1-1; perhaps TRBD1 as D (5 bases). The CDR3 totals 12 residues. V lost 2 bases to trimming and J lost 9 bases, with 10 bases between them. CDR1 and CDR2 (germline): MDHEN, SYDVKM. The CDR3 loop reads CASSLVRAQAFF. DNA of the CDR3: TGTGCCAGCAGTTTAGTCAGGGCTCAAGCTTTCTTT. Looking up the rest from reference TRBV28 and TRBJ1-1 gives the full variable domain: DVKVTQSSRYLVKRTGEKVFLECVQDMDHENMFWYRQDPGLGLRLIYFSYDVKMKEKGDIPEGYSVSREKKERFSLILESASTNQTSMYLCASSLVRAQAFFGQGTRLTVV.

This sequence joins TRBV7-9 and TRBJ2-1; D is unresolved. With 8 bases removed from V and 7 bases from J, the gap between germline ends came to 9 bases. Germline CDR1 SEHNR, CDR2 FQNEAQ (reference sequence). The CDR3 spans 11 residues. The CDR3 coding sequence is TGTGCCAGCTCGACACAGAATGAGCAGTTCTTC. It codes for CASSTQNEQFF. Combining the CDR3 with reference TRBV7-9 and TRBJ2-1 gives the whole variable domain DTGVSQNPRHKITKRGQNVTFRCDPISEHNRLYWYRQTLGQGPEFLTYFQNEAQLEKSRLLSDRFSAERPKGSFSTLEIQRTEQGDSAMYLCASSTQNEQFFGPGTRLTVL.

J is TRBJ1-5 and V is TRBV28, with 9 nucleotides matching TRBD1. V shed 5 bases, J shed 6 bases, and the junction held 5 bases outside the gene matches. Per the germline V gene, CDR1 is MDHEN and CDR2 is SYDVKM. The CDR3 has 14 residues. CDR3 amino acids: CASSIRQGGQPQHF. The CDR3 bases are TGTGCCAGCAGTATTCGACAGGGGGGTCAGCCCCAGCATTTT.

The V call is TRBV29-1, the J call TRBJ1-5, with 10 positions matching TRBD1. This CDR3 region has 12 residues. Looked up from germline, CDR1 is SQVTM and CDR2 is ANQGSEA. The junction had 7 bases not matched to a gene; V was cut back by 6 bases and J by 11 bases. The CDR3 bases are TGCAGCGTCGGGACAGGGGACGGGGCCCAGCATTTT. Translation: CSVGTGDGAQHF.

V gene TRBV27 combines with J gene TRBJ1-6; TRBD1 might be the D (5 bases). The CDR3 length is 15 residues. Germline CDR1 MNHEY, CDR2 SMNVEV (reference sequence). V lost 4 bases and J lost 7, with 14 bases in between. CDR3 nucleotides: TGTGCCAGCAGTTCCGGAGTGCGGGGGAATTCACCCCTCCACTTT. Translated: CASSSGVRGNSPLHF.

The rearrangement uses TRBV5-1 and TRBJ2-3; a possible D gene is TRBD2 (7 bases). Germline-derived CDR1 and CDR2 are SGHRS and YFSETQ. Trimming took 0 bases from V and 5 from J, leaving 13 bases between them. The CDR3 is 15 residues long. The CDR3 coding sequence is TGCGCCAGCAGCTTGGGACAGGCGGGAGTAGATACGCAGTATTTT. Amino acid sequence: CASSLGQAGVDTQYF.

The chain is built from TRBV2 and TRBJ1-5, with D perhaps matching TRBD1 (6 bases). The CDR3 has 16 residues. V shed 6 bases and J shed 1 base, with 16 bases lying between them. Per the germline V gene, CDR1 is SNHLY and CDR2 is FYNNEI. In DNA, the CDR3 is TGTGCCAGCAGGGCAGAAGGGGGGCGAAGCAATCAGCCCCAGCATTTT. It translates to CASRAEGGRSNQPQHF.

The V gene is TRBV10-3, the J gene TRBJ1-4; no firm D call. The length of the CDR3 is 13 residues. The V gene's germline CDR1 is ENHRY and CDR2 SYGVKD. The V end was cut by 4 bases, the J end by 5 bases, with 8 bases between. The CDR3 sequence is CAISGQRNEKLFF. DNA for the CDR3: TGTGCCATCAGTGGGCAGAGGAATGAAAAACTGTTTTTT.

The rearrangement uses TRBV2 and TRBJ1-2; maybe TRBD1 (5 bases). V was trimmed by 7 bases and J by 4 bases, leaving 13 bases between them. Germline lookup yields CDR1 SNHLY and CDR2 FYNNEI. This CDR3 has 13 amino acids. The CDR3 DNA sequence: TGTGCCAGCAAATTCAGGGAATTCTATGGCTACACCTTC. This codes for CASKFREFYGYTF.

The V and J genes are TRBV10-2 and TRBJ2-2, with D maybe TRBD1 (5 bases). Germline CDR1 reads WSHSY; CDR2 reads SAAADI. V lost 2 bases and J 1 base, leaving 14 bases between the germline ends. The CDR3 has 17 residues. CDR3 in DNA: TGCGCCAGCAGTGAGCGGCTCCTCCAGGGGAACACCGGGGAGCTGTTTTTT. This sequence encodes CASSERLLQGNTGELFF.

The J gene is TRBJ1-2, the V gene TRBV5-1, with D unclear. CDR1 and CDR2 (germline): SGHRS, YFSETQ. V lost 0 bases, J lost 5 bases, and 8 bases lay in between. The CDR3 contains 13 residues. The CDR3 spells CASSLAGTYGYTF. The CDR3 bases are TGCGCCAGCAGCTTGGCCGGAACTTATGGCTACACCTTC. Full variable domain (remainder filled in from reference TRBV5-1 and TRBJ1-2): KAGVTQTPRYLIKTRGQQVTLSCSPISGHRSVSWYQQTPGQGLQFLFEYFSETQRNKGNFPGRFSGRQFSNSRSEMNVSTLELGDSALYLCASSLAGTYGYTFGSGTRLTVV.

V and J are TRBV5-1 and TRBJ1-2, with D maybe TRBD1 (5 bases). The CDR3 contains 17 residues. Deletions cut 1 base from V and 0 bases from J, with 16 bases between. Germline V CDR1 and CDR2: SGHRS, YFSETQ. The CDR3, as DNA: TGCGCCAGCAGCTTGAGCGCTCCGAGGGGAGCTAACTATGGCTACACCTTC. The encoded protein is CASSLSAPRGANYGYTF.

This chain uses TRBV29-1 with TRBJ1-5; 7 nucleotides align to TRBD1. CDR1 is SQVTM and CDR2 is ANQGSEA in the germline V gene. The J segment lost 6 bases and the V segment lost 6 bases, leaving 8 bases of the junction unmatched. The CDR3 has 13 residues. The CDR3 DNA follows: TGCAGCGTCGCTACAGGGGAGGGTCAGCCCCAGCATTTT. Protein sequence: CSVATGEGQPQHF.

This chain joins TRBV2 and TRBJ1-2; D call uncertain. V was clipped by 8 bases and J by 11 bases, with 9 bases between them. This CDR3 has 9 residues. Germline V gene data show CDR1 as SNHLY and CDR2 as FYNNEI. This chain's CDR3 is CASGVRYTF. The CDR3 bases are TGTGCCAGCGGGGTTCGGTACACCTTC.

The V and J genes are TRBV18 and TRBJ2-3; 9 nucleotides align to TRBD2. The junction had 4 bases not matched to a gene; V was cut back by 4 bases and J by 2 bases. Germline V gene data show CDR1 as KGHSH and CDR2 as LQKENI. The CDR3 has 15 residues. The CDR3 spells CASSRRTSVTDTQYF. The CDR3 DNA reads as TGTGCCAGCTCACGGCGGACTAGCGTCACAGATACGCAGTATTTT. Full variable domain (rest looked up from reference TRBV18 and TRBJ2-3): NAGVMQNPRHLVRRRGQEARLRCSPMKGHSHVYWYRQLPEEGLKFMVYLQKENIIDESGMPKERFSAEFPKEGPSILRIQQVVRGDSAAYFCASSRRTSVTDTQYFGPGTRLTVL.

The chain carries TRBV5-6 and TRBJ2-7; TRBD2 agrees at 9 bases. Germline CDR1 and CDR2: SGHDT and YYEEEE. CDR3 length: 14 residues. The V and J ends lost 4 bases and 3 bases, in that order; junction bases with no gene match: 5. CDR3: CASSPDSGGYEQYF. The CDR3 DNA sequence: TGTGCCAGCAGCCCTGATAGCGGGGGCTACGAGCAGTACTTC.

This rearrangement joins TRBV18 to TRBJ1-3, with no clear D. The CDR3 runs 17 residues. The germline gives CDR1 KGHSH, CDR2 LQKENI. V was cut by 2 bases and J by 0 bases, with 14 bases left in between. CDR3 bases: TGTGCCAGCTCACCAGTCCCGGGAACTTTCTCTGGAAACACCATATATTTT. Residues: CASSPVPGTFSGNTIYF.

This rearrangement joins TRBV28 to TRBJ1-5, with 8 bases fitting TRBD1. CDR1 is MDHEN, CDR2 SYDVKM, per germline. The CDR3 runs to 13 residues. V dropped 5 bases and J dropped 7; count of bases not matched to a gene: 4. The chain's CDR3 is CASSTGGRQPQHF. CDR3 coding DNA: TGTGCCAGCAGTACAGGGGGAAGGCAGCCCCAGCATTTT.

The V call is TRBV27, the J call TRBJ1-1, with D possibly being TRBD1 (6 bases). This CDR3 contains 15 residues. From germline, CDR1 is MNHEY and CDR2 SMNVEV (reference sequence). V lost 5 bases to trimming and J lost 3 bases, with 16 bases between them. The CDR3 sequence is CASSINPGEYTEAFF. CDR3 bases: TGTGCCAGCAGTATTAATCCAGGGGAGTACACTGAAGCTTTCTTT.

The chain recombines TRBV5-1 with TRBJ2-1, with 9 bases that match TRBD2. V gave up 2 bases and J gave up 7 bases; unmatched junction bases: 4. This CDR3 comprises 14 residues. The V gene's germline CDR1 is SGHRS and CDR2 YFSETQ. The CDR3 loop is CASSFSGGNNEQFF. The CDR3 bases are TGCGCCAGCAGCTTCAGCGGGGGGAATAATGAGCAGTTCTTC.